This TCR beta chain was retrieved from a study of Ad26.COV2.S vaccination and SARS-CoV-2 variants. General study findings and limits: Total T cell responses, in the TCR breadth and depth analyses, may have been underestimated.

As for treatment: about 20 received Ad26.COV2.S at low or high dose, single or two shots; about 5 received placebo; per-sample allocation not given. Sample collection was performed on day 63 after the first vaccine or placebo injection. Worth noting for this clone: As yet, its antigen is unknown.

TCRdb keeps only in-frame clones here, not all; method: immunoSEQ multiplex PCR. The table lists some 640,000 clones, roughly 90% of them singletons. CDR1 and CDR2 (germline): SGHDT, YYEEEE. The CDR3 is 15 residues long. Trimming cost V 5 bases and J 6 bases; bases outside gene matches: 13. This sample comprised peripheral blood, obtained in a trial of Ad26.COV2.S vaccine versus placebo. This receptor was taken from a person between 18 and 65 years old who received the Ad26.COV2.S COVID-19 vaccine or a placebo. This chain joins TRBV5-6 and TRBJ2-5; 7 nucleotides align to TRBD1. The CDR3 nucleotides are TGTGCCAGCAGGTCCCTGGACAGGCCATCGAAGACCCAGTACTTC. This translates into CASRSLDRPSKTQYF.